Relative to its sample, the clone carrying this T cell receptor beta chain is large (0.1 to 1%). Antigen specificity is unknown. With the Oncomine TCR Beta short-read assay, DNA from cultured CD4+ T cells was sequenced. TCRdb analysed the PCR reads with MiXCR anew, one entry per CDR3 protein. The table records roughly 19,000 distinct CDR3 sequences, roughly 40% of them present only once. The entry originates in a study of vaccination and CD4 T cells after COVID-19. Time point described: late sampling 161 to 241 days after vaccination in three convalescent patients. Described treatment: roughly nine-day PBMC culture with coronavirus spike peptide pools or control peptides (ViraFEST assay). CDR1 and CDR2 from the germline V gene are GTSNPN and SVGIG (reference sequence). The CDR3 runs 13 residues. V shed 0 bases and J shed 2 bases, with 7 bases lying between them.

The rearrangement links TRBV30 to TRBJ1-2; D uncertain. The receptor was derived from a human donor who had recovered from COVID-19. The specimen was CD4+ T cells from blood, cultured in vitro, collected about 7 months after SARS-CoV-2 vaccination. The CDR3 is CAWSVSQNYGYTF. The CDR3 region has the DNA TGTGCCTGGAGTGTAAGTCAGAACTATGGCTACACCTTC.